The sequence of this TCR beta chain was determined in a study of T cell responses to AZD1222 COVID-19 vaccine. This CDR3 spans 15 amino acids. With 4 bases clipped from V and 5 bases from J, the junction kept 6 bases outside the gene matches. CDR1 and CDR2 from the germline V gene are LGHDT and YNNKEL (reference sequence). Generated by immunoSEQ multiplex PCR, the TCRdb table keeps only in-frame clones and is missing some. The sample yields 55,000 to 70,000 clones, nearly 90% seen once. The V call is TRBV3-1 (or the pseudogene TRBV3-2), the J call TRBJ2-2, with 8 bases matching TRBD1. Sequencing used peripheral blood, obtained 28 days after the second AZD1222 dose. This clonotype was obtained from an adult who received the AZD1222 COVID-19 vaccine. CDR3 loop: CASSPQGAGTGELFF. The CDR3 nucleotides are TGTGCCAGCAGCCCTCAGGGGGCCGGAACCGGGGAGCTGTTTTTT.